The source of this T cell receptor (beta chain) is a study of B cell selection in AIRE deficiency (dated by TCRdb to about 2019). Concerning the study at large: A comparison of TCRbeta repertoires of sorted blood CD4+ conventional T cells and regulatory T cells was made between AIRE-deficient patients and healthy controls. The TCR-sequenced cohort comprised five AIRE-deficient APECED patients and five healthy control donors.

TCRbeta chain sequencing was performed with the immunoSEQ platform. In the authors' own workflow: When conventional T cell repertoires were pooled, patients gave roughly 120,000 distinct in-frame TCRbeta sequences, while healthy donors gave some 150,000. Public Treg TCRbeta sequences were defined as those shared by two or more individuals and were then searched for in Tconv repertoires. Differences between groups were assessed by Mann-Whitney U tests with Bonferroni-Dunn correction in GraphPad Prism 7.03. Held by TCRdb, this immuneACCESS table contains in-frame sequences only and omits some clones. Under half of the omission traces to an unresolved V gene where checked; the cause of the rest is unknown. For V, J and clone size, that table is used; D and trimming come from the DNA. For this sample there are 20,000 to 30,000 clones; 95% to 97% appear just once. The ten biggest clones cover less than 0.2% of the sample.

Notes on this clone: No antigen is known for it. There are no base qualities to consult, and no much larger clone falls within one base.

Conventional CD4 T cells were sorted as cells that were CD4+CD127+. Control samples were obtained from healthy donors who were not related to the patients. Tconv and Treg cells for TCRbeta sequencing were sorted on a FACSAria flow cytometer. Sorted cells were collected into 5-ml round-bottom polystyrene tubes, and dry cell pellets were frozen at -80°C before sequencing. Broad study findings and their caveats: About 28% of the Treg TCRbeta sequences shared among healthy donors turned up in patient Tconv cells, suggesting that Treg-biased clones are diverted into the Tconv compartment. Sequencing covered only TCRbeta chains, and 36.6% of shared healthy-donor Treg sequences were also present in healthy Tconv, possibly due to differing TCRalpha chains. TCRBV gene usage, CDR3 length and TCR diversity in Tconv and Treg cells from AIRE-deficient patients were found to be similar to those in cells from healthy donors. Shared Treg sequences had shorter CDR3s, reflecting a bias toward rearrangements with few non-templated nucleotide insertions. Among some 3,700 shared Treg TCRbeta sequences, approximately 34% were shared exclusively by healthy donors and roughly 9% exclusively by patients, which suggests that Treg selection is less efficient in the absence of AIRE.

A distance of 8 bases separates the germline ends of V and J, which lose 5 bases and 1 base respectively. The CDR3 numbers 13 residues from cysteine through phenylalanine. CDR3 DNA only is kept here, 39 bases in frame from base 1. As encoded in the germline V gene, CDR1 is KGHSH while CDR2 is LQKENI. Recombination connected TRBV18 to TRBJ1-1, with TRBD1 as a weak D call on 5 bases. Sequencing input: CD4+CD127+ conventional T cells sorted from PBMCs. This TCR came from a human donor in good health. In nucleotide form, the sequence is TGTGCCAGCTCAAGTGACAGGAACACTGAAGCTTTCTTT. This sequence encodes CASSSDRNTEAFF.